This T cell receptor beta chain was obtained from a study of cytomegalovirus exposure and HLA in healthy donors. Study results and limitations: Sequencing likely generated an artifact that appeared as a cluster of highly shared sequence variants.

CDR3 length: 13 residues. Germline V lookup: CDR1 GTSNPN, CDR2 SVGIG (reference sequence). Trimming removed 4 bases at V and 4 bases at J, with 13 bases between. The primer mix had 60 Vbeta and 13 Jbeta primers. Generated by immunoSEQ multiplex PCR, the TCRdb table keeps only in-frame clones and is missing some. The table lists around 200,000 clones, roughly 79% of them singletons. Note on this clone: Antigen specificity is unknown.

The sequenced sample was PBMCs. This sequence was found in a woman between 25 and 40 years old in good health and CMV-seropositive. V is TRBV30 and J is TRBJ1-2; no clear D gene. For the CDR3, the DNA is TGTGCCTGGAAATCGCGGACTCGCTATGGCTACACCTTC. It translates to CAWKSRTRYGYTF.